The sequence of this TCR beta chain was determined in a study of cytomegalovirus exposure and HLA in healthy donors. Study-wide background: Within an early data release were tens of millions of unique TCRs drawn from HLA-typed donors.

Remarks on this clone: Its matching antigen is unknown.

Study observations and caveats: Researchers reportedly found TCR beta sequences accurately predicted most subjects' HLA-A and HLA-B alleles. An observed cluster of highly shared sequence variants was recorded as a likely sequencing artifact. Exclusion as indistinguishable affected some V segments, including TRBV6-2 and TRBV6-3.

PCR involved 60 Vbeta and 13 Jbeta primers. The repertoire was sequenced with immunoSEQ multiplex PCR; TCRdb's copy has only in-frame clones and lacks some. The data show over 200,000 clones, about 85% seen once. This CDR3 has 16 amino acids. V was pared by 4 bases and J by 2 bases, with 7 bases of the junction left unmatched. Per germline, CDR1 MGHRA and CDR2 YSYEKL. This TCR came from a human donor in good health. This chain links TRBV4-1 with TRBJ2-1; 8 nucleotides align to TRBD2. Sequencing input: PBMCs. CDR3 region: CASSLLGLATYNEQFF. The DNA for the CDR3 is TGCGCCAGCAGCCTACTCGGACTAGCTACCTACAATGAGCAGTTCTTC.